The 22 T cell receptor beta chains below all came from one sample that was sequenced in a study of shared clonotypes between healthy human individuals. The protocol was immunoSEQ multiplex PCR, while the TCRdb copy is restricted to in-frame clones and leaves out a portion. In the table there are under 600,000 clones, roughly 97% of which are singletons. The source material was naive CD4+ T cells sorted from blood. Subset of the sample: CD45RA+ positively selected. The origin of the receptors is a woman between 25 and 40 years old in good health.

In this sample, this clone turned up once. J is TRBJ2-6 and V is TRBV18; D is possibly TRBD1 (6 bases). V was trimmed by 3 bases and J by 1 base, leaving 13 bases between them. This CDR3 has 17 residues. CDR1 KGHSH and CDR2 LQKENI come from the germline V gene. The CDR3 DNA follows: TGTGCCAGCTCACCCAGGGGAACACATTCTGGGGCCAACGTCCTGACTTTC. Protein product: CASSPRGTHSGANVLTF.

The CDR3 sequence: CASSLNTDSSAKQYF. The CDR3 bases are TGCGCCAGCAGCTTGAATACAGACTCTAGCGCGAAGCAGTACTTC. The chain combines TRBV5-1 with TRBJ2-7, with TRBD2 as a possible D gene (6 bases). This CDR3 comprises 15 residues. Deletions cut 1 base from V and 8 bases from J, with 19 bases between. The germline CDR1 and CDR2 sequences are SGHRS and YFSETQ.

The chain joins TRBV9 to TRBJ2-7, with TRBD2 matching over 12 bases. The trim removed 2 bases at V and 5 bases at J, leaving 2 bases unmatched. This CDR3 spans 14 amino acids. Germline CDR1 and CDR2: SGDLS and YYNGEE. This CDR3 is CASSVTSGRNEQYF. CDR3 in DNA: TGTGCCAGCAGCGTGACTAGCGGGAGAAACGAGCAGTACTTC.

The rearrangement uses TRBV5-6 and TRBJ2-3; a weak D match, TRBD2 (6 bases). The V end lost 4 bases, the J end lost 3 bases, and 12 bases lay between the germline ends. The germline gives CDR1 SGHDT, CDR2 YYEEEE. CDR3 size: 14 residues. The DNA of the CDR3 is TGTGCCAGCAGCGCCCTAGCGATTACAGATACGCAGTATTTT. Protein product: CASSALAITDTQYF.

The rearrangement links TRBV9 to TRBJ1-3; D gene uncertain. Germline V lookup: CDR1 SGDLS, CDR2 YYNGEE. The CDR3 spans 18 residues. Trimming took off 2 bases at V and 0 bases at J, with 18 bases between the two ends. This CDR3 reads CASSVSGDKSSSGNTIYF. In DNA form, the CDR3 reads TGTGCCAGCAGCGTTTCCGGGGATAAGTCGTCCTCTGGAAACACCATATATTTT.

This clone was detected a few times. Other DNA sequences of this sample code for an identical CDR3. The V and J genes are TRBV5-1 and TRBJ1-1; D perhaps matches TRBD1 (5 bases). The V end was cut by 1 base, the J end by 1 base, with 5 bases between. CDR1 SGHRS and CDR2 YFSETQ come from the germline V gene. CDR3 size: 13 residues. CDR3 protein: CASSLTGNTEAFF. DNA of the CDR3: TGCGCCAGCAGCTTGACAGGGAACACTGAAGCTTTCTTT.

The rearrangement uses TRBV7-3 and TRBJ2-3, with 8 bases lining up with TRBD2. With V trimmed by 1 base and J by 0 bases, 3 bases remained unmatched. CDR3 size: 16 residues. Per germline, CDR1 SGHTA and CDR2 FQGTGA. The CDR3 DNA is TGTGCCAGCAGCTTAATAGCGGGGATTAGCACAGATACGCAGTATTTT. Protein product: CASSLIAGISTDTQYF.

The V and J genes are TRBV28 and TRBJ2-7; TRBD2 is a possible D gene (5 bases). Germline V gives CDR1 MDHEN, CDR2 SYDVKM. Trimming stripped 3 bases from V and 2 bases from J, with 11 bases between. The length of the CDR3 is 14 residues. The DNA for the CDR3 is TGTGCCAGCAGTTTTCCGGGATCGGCCTACGAGCAGTACTTC. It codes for CASSFPGSAYEQYF.

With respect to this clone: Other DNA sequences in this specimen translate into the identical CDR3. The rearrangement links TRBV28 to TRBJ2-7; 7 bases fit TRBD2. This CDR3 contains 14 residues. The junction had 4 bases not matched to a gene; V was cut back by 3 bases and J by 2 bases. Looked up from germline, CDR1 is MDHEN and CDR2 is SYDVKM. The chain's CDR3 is CASSLGGGAYEQYF. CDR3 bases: TGTGCCAGCAGTTTGGGTGGGGGGGCCTACGAGCAGTACTTC.

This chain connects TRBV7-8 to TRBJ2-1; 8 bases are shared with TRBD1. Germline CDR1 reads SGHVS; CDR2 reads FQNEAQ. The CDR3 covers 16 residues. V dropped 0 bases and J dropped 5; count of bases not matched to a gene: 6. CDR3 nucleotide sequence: TGTGCCAGCAGCTTAGCCTCCACAGGGGGTAACAATGAGCAGTTCTTC. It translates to CASSLASTGGNNEQFF.

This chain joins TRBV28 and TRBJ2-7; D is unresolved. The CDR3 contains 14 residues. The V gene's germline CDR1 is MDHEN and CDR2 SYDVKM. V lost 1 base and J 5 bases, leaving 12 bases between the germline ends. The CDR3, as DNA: TGTGCCAGCAGTTTATTGCTCCCCACAAACGAGCAGTACTTC. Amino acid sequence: CASSLLLPTNEQYF. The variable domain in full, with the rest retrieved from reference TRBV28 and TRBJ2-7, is DVKVTQSSRYLVKRTGEKVFLECVQDMDHENMFWYRQDPGLGLRLIYFSYDVKMKEKGDIPEGYSVSREKKERFSLILESASTNQTSMYLCASSLLLPTNEQYFGPGTRLTVT.

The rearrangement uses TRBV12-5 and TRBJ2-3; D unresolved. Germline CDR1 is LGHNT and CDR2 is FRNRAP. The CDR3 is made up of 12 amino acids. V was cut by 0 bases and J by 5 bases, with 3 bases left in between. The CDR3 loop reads CASGLVGDTQYF. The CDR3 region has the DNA TGTGCTAGTGGTTTGGTGGGAGATACGCAGTATTTT.

The CDR3 sequence is CAWSWGGETQYF. In DNA, the CDR3 is TGTGCCTGGAGTTGGGGGGGGGAGACCCAGTACTTC. The chain carries TRBV30 and TRBJ2-5, with TRBD2 matching over 7 bases. The V gene end was trimmed by 2 bases and the J gene end by 5 bases; junction bases not matched to a gene: 2. This CDR3 has 12 residues. Germline assignment: CDR1 GTSNPN and CDR2 SVGIG (reference sequence).

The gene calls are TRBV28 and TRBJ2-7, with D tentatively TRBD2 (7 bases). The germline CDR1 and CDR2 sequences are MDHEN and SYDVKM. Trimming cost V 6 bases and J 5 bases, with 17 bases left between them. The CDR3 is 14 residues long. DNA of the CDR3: TGTGCCAGCAGACGTGGGGGGGCGACAGACGAGCAGTACTTC. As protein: CASRRGGATDEQYF.

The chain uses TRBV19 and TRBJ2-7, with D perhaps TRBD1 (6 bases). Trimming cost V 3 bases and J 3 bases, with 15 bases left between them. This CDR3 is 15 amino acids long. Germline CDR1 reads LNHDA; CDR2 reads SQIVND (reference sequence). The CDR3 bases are TGTGCCAGTAGTATCGCCGGGACACGAAACTACGAGCAGTACTTC. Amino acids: CASSIAGTRNYEQYF.

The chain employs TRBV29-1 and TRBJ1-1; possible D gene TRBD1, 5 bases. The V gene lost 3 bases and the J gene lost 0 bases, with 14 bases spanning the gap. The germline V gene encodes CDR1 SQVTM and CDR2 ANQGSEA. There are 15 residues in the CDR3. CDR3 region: CSVDGGYALNTEAFF. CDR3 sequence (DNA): TGCAGCGTTGACGGGGGGTATGCGCTGAACACTGAAGCTTTCTTT.

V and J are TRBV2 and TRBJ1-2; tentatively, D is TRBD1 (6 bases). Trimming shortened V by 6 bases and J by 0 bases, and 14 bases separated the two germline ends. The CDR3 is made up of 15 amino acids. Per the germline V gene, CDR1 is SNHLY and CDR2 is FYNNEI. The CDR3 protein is CASSTTGRTNYGYTF. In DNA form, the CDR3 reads TGTGCCAGCAGCACAACAGGGAGGACTAACTATGGCTACACCTTC.

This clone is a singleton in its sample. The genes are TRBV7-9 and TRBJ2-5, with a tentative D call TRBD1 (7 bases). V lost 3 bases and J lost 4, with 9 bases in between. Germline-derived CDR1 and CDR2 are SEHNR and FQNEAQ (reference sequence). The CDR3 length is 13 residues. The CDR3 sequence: CASSFQGGETQYF. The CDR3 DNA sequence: TGTGCCAGCAGCTTTCAGGGGGGAGAGACCCAGTACTTC.

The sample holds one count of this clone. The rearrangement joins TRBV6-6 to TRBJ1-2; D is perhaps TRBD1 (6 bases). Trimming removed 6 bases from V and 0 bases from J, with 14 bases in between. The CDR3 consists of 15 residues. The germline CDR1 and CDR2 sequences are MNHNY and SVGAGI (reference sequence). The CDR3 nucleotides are TGTGCCAGCAGGAACAGGGACGTAGCTAACTATGGCTACACCTTC. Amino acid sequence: CASRNRDVANYGYTF.

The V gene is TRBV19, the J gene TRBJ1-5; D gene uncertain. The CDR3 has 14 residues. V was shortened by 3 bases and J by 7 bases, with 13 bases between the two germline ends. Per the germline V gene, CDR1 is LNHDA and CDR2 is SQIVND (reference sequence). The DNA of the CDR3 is TGTGCCAGTAGTATCGTGGGGTTGTCCCAGCCCCAGCATTTT. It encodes CASSIVGLSQPQHF.

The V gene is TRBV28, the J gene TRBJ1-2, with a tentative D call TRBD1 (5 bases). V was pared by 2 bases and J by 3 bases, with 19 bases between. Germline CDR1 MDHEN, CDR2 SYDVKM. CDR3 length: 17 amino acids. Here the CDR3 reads CASSLGVWGKSDYGYTF. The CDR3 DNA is TGTGCCAGCAGTTTAGGGGTTTGGGGGAAGTCTGACTATGGCTACACCTTC.

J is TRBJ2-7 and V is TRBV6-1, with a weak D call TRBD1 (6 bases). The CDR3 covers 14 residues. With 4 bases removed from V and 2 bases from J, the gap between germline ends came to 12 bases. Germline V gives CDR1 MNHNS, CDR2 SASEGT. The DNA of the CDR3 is TGTGCCAGCAGTGTACAGGGACGGACCTACGAGCAGTACTTC. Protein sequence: CASSVQGRTYEQYF.